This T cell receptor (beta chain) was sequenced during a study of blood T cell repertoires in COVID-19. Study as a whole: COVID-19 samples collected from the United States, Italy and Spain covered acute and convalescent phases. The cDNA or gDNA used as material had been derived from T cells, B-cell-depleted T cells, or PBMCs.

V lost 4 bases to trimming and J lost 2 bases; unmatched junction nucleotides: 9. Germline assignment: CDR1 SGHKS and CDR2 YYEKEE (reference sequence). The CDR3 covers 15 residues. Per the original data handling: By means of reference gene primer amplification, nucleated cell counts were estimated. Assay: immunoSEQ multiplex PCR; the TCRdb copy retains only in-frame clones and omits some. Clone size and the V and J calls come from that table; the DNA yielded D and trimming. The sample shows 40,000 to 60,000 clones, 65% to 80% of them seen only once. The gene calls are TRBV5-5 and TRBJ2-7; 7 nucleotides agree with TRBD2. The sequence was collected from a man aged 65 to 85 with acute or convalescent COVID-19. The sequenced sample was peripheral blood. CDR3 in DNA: TGTGCCAGCAGCCCCATCCGGCTAGCGGCCTACGAGCAGTACTTC. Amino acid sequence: CASSPIRLAAYEQYF.